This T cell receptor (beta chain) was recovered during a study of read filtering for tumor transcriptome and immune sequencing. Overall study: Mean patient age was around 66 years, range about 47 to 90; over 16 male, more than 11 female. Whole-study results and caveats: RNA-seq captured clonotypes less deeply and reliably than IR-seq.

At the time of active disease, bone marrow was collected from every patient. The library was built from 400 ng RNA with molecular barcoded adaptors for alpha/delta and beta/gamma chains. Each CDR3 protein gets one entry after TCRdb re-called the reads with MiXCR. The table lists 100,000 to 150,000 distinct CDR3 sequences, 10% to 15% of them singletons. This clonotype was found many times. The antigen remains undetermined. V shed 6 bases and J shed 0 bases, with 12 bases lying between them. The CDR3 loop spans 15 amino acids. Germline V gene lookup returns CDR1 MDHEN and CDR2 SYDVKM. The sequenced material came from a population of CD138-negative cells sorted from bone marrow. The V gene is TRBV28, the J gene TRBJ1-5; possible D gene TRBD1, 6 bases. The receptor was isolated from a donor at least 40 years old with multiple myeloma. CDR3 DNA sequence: TGTGCCAGCAGAACAGGGTTATATAGCAATCAGCCCCAGCATTTT. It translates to CASRTGLYSNQPQHF.